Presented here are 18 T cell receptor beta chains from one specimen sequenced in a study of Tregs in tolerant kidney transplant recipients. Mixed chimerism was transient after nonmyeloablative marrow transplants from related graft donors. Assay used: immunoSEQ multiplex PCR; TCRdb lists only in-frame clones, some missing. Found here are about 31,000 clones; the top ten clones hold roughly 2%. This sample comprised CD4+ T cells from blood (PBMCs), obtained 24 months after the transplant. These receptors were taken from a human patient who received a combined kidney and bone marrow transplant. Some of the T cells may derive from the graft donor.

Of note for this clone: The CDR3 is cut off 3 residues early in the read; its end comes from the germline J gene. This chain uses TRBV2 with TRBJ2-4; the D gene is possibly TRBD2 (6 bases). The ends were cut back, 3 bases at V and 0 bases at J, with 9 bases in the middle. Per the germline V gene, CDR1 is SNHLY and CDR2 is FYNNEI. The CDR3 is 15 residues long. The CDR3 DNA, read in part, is TGTGCCAGCAGTGATGAGGGACTAGCCAAAAACATT. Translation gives CASSDEGLAKNI. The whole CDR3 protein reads CASSDEGLAKNIQYF.

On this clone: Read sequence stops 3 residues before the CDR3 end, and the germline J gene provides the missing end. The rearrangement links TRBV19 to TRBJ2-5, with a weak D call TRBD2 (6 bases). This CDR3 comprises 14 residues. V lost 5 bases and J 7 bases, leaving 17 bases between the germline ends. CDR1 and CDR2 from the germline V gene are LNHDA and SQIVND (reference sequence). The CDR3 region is CASSPRDLVRTQYF. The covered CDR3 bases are TGTGCCAGTAGTCCCCGGGACTTAGTGAGGACC. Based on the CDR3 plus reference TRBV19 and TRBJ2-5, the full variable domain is DGGITQSPKYLFRKEGQNVTLSCEQNLNHDAMYWYRQDPGQGLRLIYYSQIVNDFQKGDIAEGYSVSREKKESFPLTVTSAQKNPTAFYLCASSPRDLVRTQYFGPGTRLLVL.

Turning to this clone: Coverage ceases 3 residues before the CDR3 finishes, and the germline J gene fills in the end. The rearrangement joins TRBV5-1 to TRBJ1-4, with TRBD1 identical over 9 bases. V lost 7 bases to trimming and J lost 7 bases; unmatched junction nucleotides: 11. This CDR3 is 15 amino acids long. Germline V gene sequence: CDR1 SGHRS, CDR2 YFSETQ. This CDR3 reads CASSPNQGQGEKLFF. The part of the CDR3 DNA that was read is TGCGCCAGCTCTCCAAATCAGGGACAGGGTGAAAAA.

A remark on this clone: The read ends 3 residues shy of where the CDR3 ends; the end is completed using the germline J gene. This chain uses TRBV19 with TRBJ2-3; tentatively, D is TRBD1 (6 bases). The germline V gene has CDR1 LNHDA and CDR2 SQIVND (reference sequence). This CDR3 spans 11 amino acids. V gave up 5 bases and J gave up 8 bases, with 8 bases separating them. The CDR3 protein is CASSGGGTQYF. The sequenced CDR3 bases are TGTGCCAGTAGTGGGGGCGGTACG.

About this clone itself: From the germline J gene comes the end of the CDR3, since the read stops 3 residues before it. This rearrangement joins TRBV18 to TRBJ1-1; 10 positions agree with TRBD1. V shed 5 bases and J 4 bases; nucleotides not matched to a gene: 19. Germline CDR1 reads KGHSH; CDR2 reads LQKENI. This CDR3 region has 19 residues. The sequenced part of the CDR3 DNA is TGTGCCAGCTCATCCAACGCCGGGACAGGGGCCCGAGGGGGCACTGAA. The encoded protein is CASSSNAGTGARGGTE. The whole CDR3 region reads CASSSNAGTGARGGTEAFF.

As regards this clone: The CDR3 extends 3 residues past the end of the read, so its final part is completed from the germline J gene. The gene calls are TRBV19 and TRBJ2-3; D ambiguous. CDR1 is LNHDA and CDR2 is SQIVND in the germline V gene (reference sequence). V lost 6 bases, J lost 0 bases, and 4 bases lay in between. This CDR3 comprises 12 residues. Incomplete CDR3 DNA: TGTGCCAGTAGATCTAGCACAGATACG. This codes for CASRSSTDT. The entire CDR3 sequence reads CASRSSTDTQYF. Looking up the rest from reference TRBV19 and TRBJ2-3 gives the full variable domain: DGGITQSPKYLFRKEGQNVTLSCEQNLNHDAMYWYRQDPGQGLRLIYYSQIVNDFQKGDIAEGYSVSREKKESFPLTVTSAQKNPTAFYLCASRSSTDTQYFGPGTRLTVL.

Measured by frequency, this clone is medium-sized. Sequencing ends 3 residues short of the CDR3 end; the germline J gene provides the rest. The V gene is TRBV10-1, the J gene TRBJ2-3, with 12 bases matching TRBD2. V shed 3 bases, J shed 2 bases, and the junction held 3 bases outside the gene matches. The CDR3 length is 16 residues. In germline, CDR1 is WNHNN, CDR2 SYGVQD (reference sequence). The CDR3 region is CASSEGLAGSTDTQYF. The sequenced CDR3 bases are TGCGCCAGCAGTGAAGGACTAGCGGGATCCACAGATACG.

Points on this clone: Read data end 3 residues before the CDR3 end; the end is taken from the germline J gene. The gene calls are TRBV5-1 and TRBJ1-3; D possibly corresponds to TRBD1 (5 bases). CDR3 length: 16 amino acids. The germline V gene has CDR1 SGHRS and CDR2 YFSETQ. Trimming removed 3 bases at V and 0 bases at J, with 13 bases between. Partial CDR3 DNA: TGCGCCAGCAGCTCCGGGGACTTCCTCTCTGGAAACACC. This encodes CASSSGDFLSGNT. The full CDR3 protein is CASSSGDFLSGNTIYF.

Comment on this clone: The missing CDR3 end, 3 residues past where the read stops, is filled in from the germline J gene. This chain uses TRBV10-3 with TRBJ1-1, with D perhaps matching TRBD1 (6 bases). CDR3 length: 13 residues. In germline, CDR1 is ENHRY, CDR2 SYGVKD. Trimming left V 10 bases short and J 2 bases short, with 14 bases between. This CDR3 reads CATRLGTNTEAFF. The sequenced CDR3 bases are TGTGCCACTCGTTTAGGGACAAACACTGAA.

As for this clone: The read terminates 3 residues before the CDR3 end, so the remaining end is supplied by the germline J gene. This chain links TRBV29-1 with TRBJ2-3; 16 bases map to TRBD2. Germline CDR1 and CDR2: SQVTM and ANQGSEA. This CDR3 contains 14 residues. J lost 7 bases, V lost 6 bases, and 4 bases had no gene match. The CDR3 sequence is CSVGTSGRANTQYF. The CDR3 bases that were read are TGCAGCGTCGGGACTAGCGGGAGGGCCAATACG.

CDR3 bases read: TGTGCCAGCTCACCAGGGACAGGGAGTCTGGGTTCACCC. Protein sequence: CASSPGTGSLGSP. The CDR3 as a whole reads CASSPGTGSLGSPLHF. This chain links TRBV18 with TRBJ1-6; 9 positions match TRBD1. The read terminates 3 residues before the CDR3 end, so the remaining end is supplied by the germline J gene. Germline CDR1 and CDR2: KGHSH and LQKENI. This CDR3 contains 16 residues. V was clipped by 2 bases and J by 9 bases; unmatched bases: 8. The whole variable domain, filled in from reference TRBV18 and TRBJ1-6, reads NAGVMQNPRHLVRRRGQEARLRCSPMKGHSHVYWYRQLPEEGLKFMVYLQKENIIDESGMPKERFSAEFPKEGPSILRIQQVVRGDSAAYFCASSPGTGSLGSPLHFGNGTRLTVT.

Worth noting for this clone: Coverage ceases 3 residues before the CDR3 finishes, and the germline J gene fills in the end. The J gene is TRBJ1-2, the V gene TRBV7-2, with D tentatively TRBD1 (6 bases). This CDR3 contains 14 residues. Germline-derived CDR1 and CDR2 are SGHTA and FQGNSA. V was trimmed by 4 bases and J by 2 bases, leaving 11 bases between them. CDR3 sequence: CASSWAGTNYGYTF. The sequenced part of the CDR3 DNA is TGTGCCAGCAGCTGGGCCGGGACAAACTATGGC. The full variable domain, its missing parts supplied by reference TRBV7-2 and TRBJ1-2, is GAGVSQSPSNKVTEKGKDVELRCDPISGHTALYWYRQSLGQGLEFLIYFQGNSAPDKSGLPSDRFSAERTGGSVSTLTIQRTQQEDSAVYLCASSWAGTNYGYTFGSGTRLTVV.

The CDR3 bases that were read are TGTGCCAGCAGCCACCGGGGACAGGGCCGTGAAAAA. Its protein product is CASSHRGQGREK. In full, the CDR3 reads CASSHRGQGREKLFF. This chain links TRBV6-2 or TRBV6-3 with TRBJ1-4, with 9 positions matching TRBD1. The read comes to an end 3 residues before the CDR3 does, leaving the germline J gene to fill in the end. The V and J ends lost 6 bases and 7 bases, in that order; junction bases with no gene match: 9. The CDR3 is made up of 15 amino acids. In germline, CDR1 is MNHEY, CDR2 SVGEGT.

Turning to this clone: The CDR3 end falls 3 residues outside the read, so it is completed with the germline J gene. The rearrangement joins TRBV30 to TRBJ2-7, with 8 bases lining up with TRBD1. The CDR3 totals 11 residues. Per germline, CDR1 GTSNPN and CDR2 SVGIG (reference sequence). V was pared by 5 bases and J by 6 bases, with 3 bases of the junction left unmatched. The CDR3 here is CAWLTGAEQYF. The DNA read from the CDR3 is TGTGCCTGGTTGACAGGGGCCGAG.

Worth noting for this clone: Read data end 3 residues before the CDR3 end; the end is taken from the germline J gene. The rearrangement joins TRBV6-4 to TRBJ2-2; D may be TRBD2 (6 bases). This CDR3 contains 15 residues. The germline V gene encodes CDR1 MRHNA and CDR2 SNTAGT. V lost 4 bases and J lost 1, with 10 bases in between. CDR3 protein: CASSAGTGNTGELFF. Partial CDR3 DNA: TGTGCCAGCAGTGCCGGGACTGGGAACACCGGGGAG.

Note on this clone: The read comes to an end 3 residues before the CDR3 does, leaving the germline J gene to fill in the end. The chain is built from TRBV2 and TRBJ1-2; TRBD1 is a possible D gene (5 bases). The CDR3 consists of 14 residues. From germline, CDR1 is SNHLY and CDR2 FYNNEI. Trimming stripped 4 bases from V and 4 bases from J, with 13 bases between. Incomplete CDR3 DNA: TGTGCCAGCAGTGGTGAAAGGGGAAGCTATGGC. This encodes CASSGERGSYG. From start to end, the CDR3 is CASSGERGSYGYTF.

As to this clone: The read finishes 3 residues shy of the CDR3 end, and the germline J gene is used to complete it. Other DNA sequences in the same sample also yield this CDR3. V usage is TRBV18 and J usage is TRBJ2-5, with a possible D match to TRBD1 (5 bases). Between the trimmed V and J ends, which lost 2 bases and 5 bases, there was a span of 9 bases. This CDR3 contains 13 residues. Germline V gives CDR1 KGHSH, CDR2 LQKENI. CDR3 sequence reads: CASSPRGGETQYF. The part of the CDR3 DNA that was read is TGTGCCAGCTCACCAAGGGGCGGCGAGACC.

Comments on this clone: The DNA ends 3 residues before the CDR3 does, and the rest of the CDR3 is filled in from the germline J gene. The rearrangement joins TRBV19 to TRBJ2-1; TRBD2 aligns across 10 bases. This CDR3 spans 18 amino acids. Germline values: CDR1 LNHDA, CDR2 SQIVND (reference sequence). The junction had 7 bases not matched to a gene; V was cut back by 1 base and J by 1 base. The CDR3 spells CASSIVPSGRLSYNEQFF. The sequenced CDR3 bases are TGTGCCAGTAGTATAGTGCCTAGCGGGAGACTATCCTACAATGAG.